The clone carrying this T cell receptor beta chain was observed many times. This sample was taken from a study of Graves' ophthalmopathy and Graves' hyperthyroidism. From RNA, the CDR3 regions of TCR beta chains were amplified and sequenced. Second-round multiplex PCR followed a first-round RT-PCR using HTBI primers. Each CDR3 protein is one row after TCRdb ran MiXCR on the multiplex PCR reads. The sample yields about 620,000 distinct CDR3 sequences, about a fifth seen once. It was on clinical symptoms, serum thyroxine, TRAb, thyroid ultrasound and orbital computed tomography that diagnosis relied. The germline V and J ends were trimmed by 5 bases and 7 bases, with 18 bases remaining between them. This CDR3 comprises 14 residues. Germline loops: CDR1 MDHEN, CDR2 SYDVKM.

Sequencing was done on a sample of peripheral blood. The source of this sequence is a woman younger than 35 with stable Graves' hyperthyroidism. Some clones in this sample may be carry-over from other donors' samples. The chain joins TRBV28 to TRBJ2-7; D perhaps matches TRBD2 (6 bases). The CDR3 reads CASSDPAGSEEQYF. In DNA form, the CDR3 reads TGTGCCAGCAGTGACCCCGCGGGGAGTGAAGAGCAGTACTTC.